The clone carrying this T cell receptor (beta chain) occurred once. This sample is part of a study of blood T cell repertoires in COVID-19. As for the study in general: Italy, Spain and the United States were the sources of the convalescent and acute COVID-19 samples. In each case, the material was cDNA or gDNA derived from T cells, B-cell-depleted T cells, or PBMCs.

Germline V CDR1 and CDR2: MNHEY, SVGAGI. The CDR3 is made up of 13 amino acids. V shed 6 bases and J 6 bases; nucleotides not matched to a gene: 2. Authors' methods: Reference gene primer amplification gave nucleated cell count estimates. The table came from immunoSEQ multiplex PCR; TCRdb's copy has only in-frame clones and leaves some out. V, J and clone size were drawn from that table, and D and trimming were deduced from the DNA. The data contain approximately 57,000 clones, roughly four fifths of them singletons. The receptor comes from a woman aged 80 or over with acute or convalescent COVID-19. The V call is TRBV6-5, the J call TRBJ2-1; 10 bases are shared with TRBD2. Sequences were obtained from peripheral blood. This CDR3 reads CASSLAGANEQFF. CDR3 sequence (DNA): TGTGCCAGCAGCCTAGCGGGAGCCAATGAGCAGTTCTTC.